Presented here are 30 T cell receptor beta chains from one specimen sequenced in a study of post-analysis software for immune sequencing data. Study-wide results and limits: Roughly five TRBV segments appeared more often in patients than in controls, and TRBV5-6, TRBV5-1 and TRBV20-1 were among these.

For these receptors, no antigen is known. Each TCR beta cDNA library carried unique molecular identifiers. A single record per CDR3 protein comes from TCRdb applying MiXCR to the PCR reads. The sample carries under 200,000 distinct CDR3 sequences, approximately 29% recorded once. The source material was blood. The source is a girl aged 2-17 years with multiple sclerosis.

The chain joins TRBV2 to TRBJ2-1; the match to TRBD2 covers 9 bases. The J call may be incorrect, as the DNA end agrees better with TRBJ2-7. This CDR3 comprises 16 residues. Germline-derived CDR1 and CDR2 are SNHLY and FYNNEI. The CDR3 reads CASSEVRLAVYNEQYF. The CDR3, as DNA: TGTGCCAGCAGTGAGGTTAGACTAGCGGTCTACAATGAGCAGTACTTC.

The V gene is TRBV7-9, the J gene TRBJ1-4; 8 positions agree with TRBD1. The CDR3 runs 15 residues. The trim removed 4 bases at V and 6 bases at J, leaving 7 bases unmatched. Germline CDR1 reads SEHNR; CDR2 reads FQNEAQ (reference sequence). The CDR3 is CASSSRTGTYEKLFF. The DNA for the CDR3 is TGTGCCAGCAGCTCCCGGACAGGGACGTATGAAAAACTGTTTTTT. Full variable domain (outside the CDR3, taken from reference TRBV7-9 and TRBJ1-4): DTGVSQNPRHKITKRGQNVTFRCDPISEHNRLYWYRQTLGQGPEFLTYFQNEAQLEKSRLLSDRFSAERPKGSFSTLEIQRTEQGDSAMYLCASSSRTGTYEKLFFGSGTQLSVL.

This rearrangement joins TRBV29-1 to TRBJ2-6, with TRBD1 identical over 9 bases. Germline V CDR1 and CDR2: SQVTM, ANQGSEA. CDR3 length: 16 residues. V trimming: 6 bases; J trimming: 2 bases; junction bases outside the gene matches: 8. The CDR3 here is CSVLNRGQTGANVLTF. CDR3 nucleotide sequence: TGCAGCGTCCTCAACAGGGGGCAGACTGGGGCCAACGTCCTGACTTTC.

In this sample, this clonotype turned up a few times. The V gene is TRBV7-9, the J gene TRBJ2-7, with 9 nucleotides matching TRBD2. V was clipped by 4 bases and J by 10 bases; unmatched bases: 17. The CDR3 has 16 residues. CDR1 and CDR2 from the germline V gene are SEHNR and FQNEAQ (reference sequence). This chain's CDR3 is CASSSESGLAPWAQYF. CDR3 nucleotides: TGTGCCAGCAGCTCCGAATCGGGACTAGCTCCGTGGGCCCAGTACTTC.

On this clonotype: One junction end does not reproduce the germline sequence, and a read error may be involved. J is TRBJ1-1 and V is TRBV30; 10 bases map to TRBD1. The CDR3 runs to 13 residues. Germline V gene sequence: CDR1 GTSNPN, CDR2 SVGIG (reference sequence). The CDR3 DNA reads TGTGCCTGCCGGGACAGGGGAAACACTGACGCTTTCTTT. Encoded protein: CACRDRGNTDAFF. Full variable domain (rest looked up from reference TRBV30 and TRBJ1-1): SQTIHQWPATLVQPVGSPLSLECTVEGTSNPNLYWYRQAAGRGLQLLFYSVGIGQISSEVPQNLSASRPQDRQFILSSKKLLLSDSGFYLCACRDRGNTDAFFGQGTRLTVV.

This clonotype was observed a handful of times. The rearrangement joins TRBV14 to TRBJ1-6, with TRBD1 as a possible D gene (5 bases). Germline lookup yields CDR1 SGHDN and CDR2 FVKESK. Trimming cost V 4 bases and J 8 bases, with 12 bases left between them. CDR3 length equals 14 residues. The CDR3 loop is CASSPPGVDSPLHF. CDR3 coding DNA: TGTGCCAGCAGCCCCCCGGGGGTTGATTCACCCCTCCACTTT. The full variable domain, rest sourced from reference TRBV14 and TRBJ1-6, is EAGVTQFPSHSVIEKGQTVTLRCDPISGHDNLYWYRRVMGKEIKFLLHFVKESKQDESGMPNNRFLAERTGGTYSTLKVQPAELEDSGVYFCASSPPGVDSPLHFGNGTRLTVT.

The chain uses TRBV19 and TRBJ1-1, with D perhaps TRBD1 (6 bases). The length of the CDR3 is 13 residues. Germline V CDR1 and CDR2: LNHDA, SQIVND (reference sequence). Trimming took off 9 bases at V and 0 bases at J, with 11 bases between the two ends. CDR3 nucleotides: TGTGCCAGCCGGACAGCCATGAACACTGAAGCTTTCTTT. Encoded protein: CASRTAMNTEAFF.

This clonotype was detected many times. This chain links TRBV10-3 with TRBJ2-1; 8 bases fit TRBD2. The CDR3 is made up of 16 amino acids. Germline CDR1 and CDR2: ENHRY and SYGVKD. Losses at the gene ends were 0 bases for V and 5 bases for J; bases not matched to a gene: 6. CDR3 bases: TGTGCCATCAGTGAGTCCGCTAGCGGGCTGAACAATGAGCAGTTCTTC. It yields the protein CAISESASGLNNEQFF.

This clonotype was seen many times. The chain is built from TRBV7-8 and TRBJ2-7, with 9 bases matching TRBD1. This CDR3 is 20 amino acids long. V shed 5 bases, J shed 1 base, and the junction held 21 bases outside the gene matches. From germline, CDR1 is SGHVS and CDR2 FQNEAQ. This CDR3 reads CASSLNGPGQGLSTSYEQYF. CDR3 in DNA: TGTGCCAGCAGCCTAAACGGCCCGGGACAGGGTCTTTCTACTTCCTACGAGCAGTACTTC.

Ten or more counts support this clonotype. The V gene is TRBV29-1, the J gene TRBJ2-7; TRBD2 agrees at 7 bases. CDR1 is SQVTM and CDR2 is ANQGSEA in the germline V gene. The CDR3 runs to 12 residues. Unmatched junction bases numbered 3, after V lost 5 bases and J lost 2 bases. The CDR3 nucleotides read TGCAGCGTTAGGCGGGAGACCTACGAGCAGTACTTC. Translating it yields CSVRRETYEQYF.

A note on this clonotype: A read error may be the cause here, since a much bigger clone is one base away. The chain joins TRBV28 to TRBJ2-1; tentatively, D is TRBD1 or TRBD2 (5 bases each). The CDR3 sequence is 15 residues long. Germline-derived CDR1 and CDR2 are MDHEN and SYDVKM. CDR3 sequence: CASSLGRPSYNERFF. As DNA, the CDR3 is TGTGCCAGCAGTTTGGGACGGCCCTCCTACAATGAGCGGTTCTTC.

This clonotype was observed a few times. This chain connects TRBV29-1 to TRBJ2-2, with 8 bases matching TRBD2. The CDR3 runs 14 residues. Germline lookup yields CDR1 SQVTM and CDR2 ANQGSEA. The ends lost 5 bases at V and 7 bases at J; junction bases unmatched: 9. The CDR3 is CSVLSAGEGGELFF. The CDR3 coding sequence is TGCAGCGTTCTTTCAGCGGGAGAGGGCGGGGAGCTGTTTTTT.

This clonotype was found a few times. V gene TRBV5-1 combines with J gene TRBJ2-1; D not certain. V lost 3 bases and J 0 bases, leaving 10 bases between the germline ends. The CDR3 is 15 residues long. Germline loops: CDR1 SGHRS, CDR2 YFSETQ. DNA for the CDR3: TGCGCCAGCAGCTGGACGGAGAGCTCCTACAATGAGCAGTTCTTC. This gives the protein CASSWTESSYNEQFF.

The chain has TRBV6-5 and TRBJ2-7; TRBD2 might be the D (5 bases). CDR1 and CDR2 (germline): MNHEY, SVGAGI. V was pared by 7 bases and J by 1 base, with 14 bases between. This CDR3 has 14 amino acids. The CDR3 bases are TGTGCCAGCACCCCACGACGGGGTTCCTACGAGCAGTACTTC. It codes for CASTPRRGSYEQYF.

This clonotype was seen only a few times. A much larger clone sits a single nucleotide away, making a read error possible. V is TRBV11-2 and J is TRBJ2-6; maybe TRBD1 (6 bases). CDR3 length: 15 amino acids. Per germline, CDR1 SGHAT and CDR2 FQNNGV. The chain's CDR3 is CASSFRGSGANVRTF. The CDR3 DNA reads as TGTGCCAGCAGCTTCAGGGGCTCTGGGGCCAACGTCCGGACTTTC.

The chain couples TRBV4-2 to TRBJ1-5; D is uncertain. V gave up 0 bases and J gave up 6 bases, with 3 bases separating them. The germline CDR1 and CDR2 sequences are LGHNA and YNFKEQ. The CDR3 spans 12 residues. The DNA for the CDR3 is TGTGCCAGCAGCCAAGAGTCTCAGCCCCAGCATTTT. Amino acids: CASSQESQPQHF.

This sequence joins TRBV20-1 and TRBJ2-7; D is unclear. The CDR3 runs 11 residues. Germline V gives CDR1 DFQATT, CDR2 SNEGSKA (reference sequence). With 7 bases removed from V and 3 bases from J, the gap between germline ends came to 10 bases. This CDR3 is CSVGGNYEQYF. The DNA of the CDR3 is TGCAGTGTGGGCGGAAACTACGAGCAGTACTTC.

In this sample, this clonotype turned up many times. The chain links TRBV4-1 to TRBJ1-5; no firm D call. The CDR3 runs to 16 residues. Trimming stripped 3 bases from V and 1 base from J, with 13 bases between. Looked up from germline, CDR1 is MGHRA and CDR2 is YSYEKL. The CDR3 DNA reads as TGCGCCAGCAGCCATTCCCTCGAGGAGAGCAATCAGCCCCAGCATTTT. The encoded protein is CASSHSLEESNQPQHF.

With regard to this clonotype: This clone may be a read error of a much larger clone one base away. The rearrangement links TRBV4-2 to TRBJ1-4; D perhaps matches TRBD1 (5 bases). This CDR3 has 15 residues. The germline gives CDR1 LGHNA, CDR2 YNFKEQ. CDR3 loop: CARSQDRTSREKLFF. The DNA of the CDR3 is TGTGCCCGCAGCCAAGATAGGACATCTCGCGAAAAACTGTTTTTT.

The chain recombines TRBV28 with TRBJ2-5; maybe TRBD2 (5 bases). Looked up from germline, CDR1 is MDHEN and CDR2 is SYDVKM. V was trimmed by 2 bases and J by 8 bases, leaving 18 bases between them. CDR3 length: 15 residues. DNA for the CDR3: TGTGCCAGCAGTTTACTCCTAGCCCAGAAAGGAACCCAGTACTTC. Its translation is CASSLLLAQKGTQYF. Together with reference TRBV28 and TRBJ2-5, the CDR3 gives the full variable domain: DVKVTQSSRYLVKRTGEKVFLECVQDMDHENMFWYRQDPGLGLRLIYFSYDVKMKEKGDIPEGYSVSREKKERFSLILESASTNQTSMYLCASSLLLAQKGTQYFGPGTRLLVL.

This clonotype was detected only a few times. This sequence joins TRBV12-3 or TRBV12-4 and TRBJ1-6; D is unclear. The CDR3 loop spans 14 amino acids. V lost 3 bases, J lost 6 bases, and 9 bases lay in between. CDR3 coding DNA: TGTGCCAGCAGTTTGTGGCTTGGTAATTCACCCCTCCACTTT. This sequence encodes CASSLWLGNSPLHF.

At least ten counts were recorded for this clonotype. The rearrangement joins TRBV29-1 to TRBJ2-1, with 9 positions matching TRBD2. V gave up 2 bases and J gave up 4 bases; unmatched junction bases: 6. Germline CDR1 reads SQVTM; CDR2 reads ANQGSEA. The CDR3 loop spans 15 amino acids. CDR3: CSVEFPSGIYNEQFF. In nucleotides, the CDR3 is TGCAGCGTTGAATTCCCTAGCGGGATATACAATGAGCAGTTCTTC.

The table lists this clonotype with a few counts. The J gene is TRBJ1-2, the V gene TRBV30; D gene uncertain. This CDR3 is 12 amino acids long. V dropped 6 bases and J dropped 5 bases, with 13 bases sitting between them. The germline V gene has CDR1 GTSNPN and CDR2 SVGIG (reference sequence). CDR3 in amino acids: CACPNPSYGYTF. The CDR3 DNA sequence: TGTGCCTGCCCAAATCCAAGTTATGGCTACACCTTC.

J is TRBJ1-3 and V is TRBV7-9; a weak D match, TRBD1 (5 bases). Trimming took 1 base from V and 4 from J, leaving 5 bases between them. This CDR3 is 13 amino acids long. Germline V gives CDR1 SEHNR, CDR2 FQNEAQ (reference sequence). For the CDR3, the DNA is TGTGCCAGCAGCTTAGGACAGGGAAACACCATATATTTT. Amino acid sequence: CASSLGQGNTIYF. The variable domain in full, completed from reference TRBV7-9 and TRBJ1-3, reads DTGVSQNPRHKITKRGQNVTFRCDPISEHNRLYWYRQTLGQGPEFLTYFQNEAQLEKSRLLSDRFSAERPKGSFSTLEIQRTEQGDSAMYLCASSLGQGNTIYFGEGSWLTVV.

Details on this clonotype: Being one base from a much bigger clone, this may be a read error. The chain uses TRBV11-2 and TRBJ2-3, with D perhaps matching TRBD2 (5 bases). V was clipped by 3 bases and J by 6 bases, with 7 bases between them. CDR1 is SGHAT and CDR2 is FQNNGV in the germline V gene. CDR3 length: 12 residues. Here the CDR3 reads CASSFRGDTQYF. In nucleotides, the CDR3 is TGTGCCAGCAGCTTTCGAGGGGATACGCAGTATTTT. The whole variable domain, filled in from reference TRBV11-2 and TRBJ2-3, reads EAGVAQSPRYKIIEKRQSVAFWCNPISGHATLYWYQQILGQGPKLLIQFQNNGVVDDSQLPKDRFSAERLKGVDSTLKIQPAKLEDSAVYLCASSFRGDTQYFGPGTRLTVL.

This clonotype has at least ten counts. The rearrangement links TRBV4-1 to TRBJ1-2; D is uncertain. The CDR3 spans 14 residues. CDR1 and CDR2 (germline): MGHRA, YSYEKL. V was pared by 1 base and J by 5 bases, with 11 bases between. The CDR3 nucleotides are TGCGCCAGCAGCCAAGTAACACAGAGTTATGGCTACACCTTC. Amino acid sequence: CASSQVTQSYGYTF.

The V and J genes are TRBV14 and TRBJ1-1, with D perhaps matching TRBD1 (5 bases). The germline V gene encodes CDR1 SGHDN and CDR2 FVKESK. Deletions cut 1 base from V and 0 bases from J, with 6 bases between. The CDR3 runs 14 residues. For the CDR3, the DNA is TGTGCCAGCAGCCAAGCAGGGATGAACACTGAAGCTTTCTTT. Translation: CASSQAGMNTEAFF.

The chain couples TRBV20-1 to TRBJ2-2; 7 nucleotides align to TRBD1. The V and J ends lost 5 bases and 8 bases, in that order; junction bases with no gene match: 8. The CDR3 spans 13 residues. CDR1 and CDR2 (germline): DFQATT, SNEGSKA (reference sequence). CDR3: CSAGTTGPGELFF. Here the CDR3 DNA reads TGCAGTGCTGGGACGACAGGGCCGGGGGAGCTGTTTTTT.

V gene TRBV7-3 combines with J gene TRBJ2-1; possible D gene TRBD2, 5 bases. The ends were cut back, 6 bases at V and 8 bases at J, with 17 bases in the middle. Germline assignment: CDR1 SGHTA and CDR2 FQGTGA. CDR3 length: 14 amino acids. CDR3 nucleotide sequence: TGTGCCAGCAGTGAGGGCTCTCGGATAGATGAGCAGTTCTTC. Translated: CASSEGSRIDEQFF.

The CDR3 DNA reads TGCGCCAGCAGCCTTACTAGCGGGAGACACAATGAGCAGTACTTC. It yields the protein CASSLTSGRHNEQYF. V usage is TRBV4-3 and J usage is TRBJ2-5; 11 bases line up with TRBD2. Germline V gene lookup returns CDR1 LGHNA and CDR2 YSLEER. J was trimmed by 11 bases and V by 4 bases; bases with no gene match: 12. The CDR3 consists of 15 residues.